The present T cell receptor beta chain was sequenced within a study of control samples from healthy donors and cancer patients (dated by TCRdb to 2020 to 2021). Library preparation was by the immunoSEQ multiplex PCR assay. TCRdb provides this immuneACCESS table in a form limited to in-frame rearrangements. Some clones are lacking; in checked studies, under half of them reflect an unresolved V gene, and why the rest are absent is not known. The sample table contains 130,000 or so clones; only one count was recorded for 89% of them. Under 9% of the sample is held by the ten biggest clonotypes. The sample holds one count of this clone. Its cognate antigen has yet to be identified. No base quality values were provided; no much bigger clone lies one nucleotide off. The clonotype originates from a man aged 50 to 59 with head and neck cancer. Sequencing used PBMCs.

This receptor has the CDR3 CASSFWSERNPKLFF. The DNA sequence is given as TGTGCCAGCAGCTTTTGGTCGGAACGGAACCCCAAACTGTTTTTT. The rearranged segments are TRBV5-6 and TRBJ1-4; no D segment can be confidently identified. The germline V gene sets CDR1 to SGHDT and CDR2 to YYEEEE. V was cut back by 2 bases and J by 11 bases, leaving a gap of 19 bases between them. Its CDR3 holds 15 amino acids, cysteine through phenylalanine. CDR3 DNA only is kept here, 45 bases in frame from base 1.